Listed below are T cell receptor beta chains from one sample, sequenced in a study of beta chain features in type 1 diabetes. Assay: immunoSEQ multiplex PCR; the TCRdb copy retains only in-frame clones and omits some. The repertoire consists of 600,000 to 700,000 clones, with around 12% occurring once and the leading ten covering more than 0.1%. The sample taken for sequencing was naive CD4+ T cells from blood. These receptors came from a man between 25 and 39 years old with type 1 diabetes. The CDR3 runs from the conserved cysteine through the conserved F or W. D genes are given only for firm matches. A clone size is listed for some rows: how often the clone was seen (once, few, many), or a class if it is expanded.

d_call,clone_size,v_call,j_call,cdr3_nt,cdr3_aa
TRBD1,few,TRBV4-3,TRBJ1-2,TGCGCCAGCAGCCAACAGGGACAGGCCAATGGCTACACCTTC,CASSQQGQANGYTF
TRBD2,few,TRBV28,TRBJ2-3,TGTGCCAGCAGTTCCTCTAGCGGGGGAACTCCACTGTATTTT,CASSSSSGGTPLYF
-,-,TRBV9,TRBJ1-6,TGTGCCAGCAGCAGGGGAGAGGGATCACCCCTCCACTTT,CASSRGEGSPLHF
-,few,TRBV29-1,TRBJ1-5,TGCAGCGTGGGGACTGAGAATCAGCCCCAGCATTTT,CSVGTENQPQHF
TRBD2,few,TRBV9,TRBJ2-3,TGTGCCAGCAGCCGGGGACTAGCGGGGTGGGATACGCAGTATTTT,CASSRGLAGWDTQYF
-,few,TRBV19,TRBJ1-2,TGTGCCAGTAGTAGGCGACTCGGGAGATCTAACTATGGCTACACCTTC,CASSRRLGRSNYGYTF
-,-,TRBV11-3,TRBJ2-3,TGTGCCAGCAGCTTAGTGTTGAGCACAGATACGCAGTATTTT,CASSLVLSTDTQYF
-,-,TRBV7-9,TRBJ2-1,TGTGCCAGCAGCTTAGCGCAGGGCTACAATGAGCAGTTCTTC,CASSLAQGYNEQFF
-,-,TRBV28,TRBJ1-2,TGTGCCAGCAGCCAGCTTTCCTATGGCTACACCTTC,CASSQLSYGYTF
-,-,TRBV6-6,TRBJ1-5,TGTGCCAGCAGTCAACGGGCAGCCGATAGCAATCAGCCCCAGCATTTT,CASSQRAADSNQPQHF
-,once,TRBV5-4,TRBJ1-2,TGTGCCAGCAGCATGACAGGTGATTATGGCTACACCTTC,CASSMTGDYGYTF
-,few,TRBV2,TRBJ2-1,TGTGCCAGCAGTCCTATATTCATGAATGAGCAGTTCTTC,CASSPIFMNEQFF
-,few,TRBV2,TRBJ2-3,TGTGCCAGCAGCGAACAGGCGCTCGGTCATACGCAGTATTTT,CASSEQALGHTQYF
-,-,TRBV11-2,TRBJ2-1,TGTGCCAGCAGCCCTGCCCGGAATGAGCAGTTCTTC,CASSPARNEQFF
-,-,TRBV19,TRBJ2-5,TGTGCCAGTAGTATAGGCAGGTACCAAGAGACCCAGTACTTC,CASSIGRYQETQYF
TRBD2,few,TRBV9,TRBJ2-7,TGTGCCAGCAGCGTAGGGGCCCATGCGGGGGGCTCCTACGAGCAGTACTTC,CASSVGAHAGGSYEQYF
-,few,TRBV7-2,TRBJ2-3,TGTGCCAGCAGCTTAAGGGCAGGGGATGTGGATACGCAGTATTTT,CASSLRAGDVDTQYF
-,-,TRBV21-1,TRBJ1-5,TGTGCCACCAGGGACAAGACTACTAGCAATCAGCCCCAGCATTTT,CATRDKTTSNQPQHF
-,few,TRBV5-4,TRBJ2-7,TGTGCCAGCAGCTCCGGGACAAACTACGAGCAGTACTTC,CASSSGTNYEQYF
TRBD1,few,TRBV6-6,TRBJ1-2,TGTGCCAGCACAACGGACAGGGATAACGGCTACACCTTC,CASTTDRDNGYTF
-,-,TRBV27,TRBJ2-5,TGTGCCAGCAGTTTATCGTCCGCCGCGGAGACCCAGTACTTC,CASSLSSAAETQYF
-,-,TRBV30,TRBJ1-3,TGTGCCTGGCCGTCGGGAAACACCATATATTTT,CAWPSGNTIYF
-,few,TRBV14,TRBJ2-3,TGTGCCAGCAGCCAAGATCCGCGTACGCAGTATTTT,CASSQDPRTQYF
TRBD2,-,TRBV30,TRBJ2-5,TGTGCCTGTAGTGGTGGAAGCGGGGCCCAAGAGACCCAGTACTTC,CACSGGSGAQETQYF
-,-,TRBV6-5,TRBJ2-3,TGTGCCAGCAGTTCATGGAGCTCTAGGGCAGATACGCAGTATTTT,CASSSWSSRADTQYF
-,-,TRBV7-9,TRBJ2-5,TGTGCCAGCAGCTGGACGGCGGGGTTAGAGACCCAGTACTTC,CASSWTAGLETQYF
-,-,TRBV6-5,TRBJ1-5,TGTGCCAGCAGTCAAACAGGGATCAATCAGCCCCAGCATTTT,CASSQTGINQPQHF
-,-,TRBV6-6,TRBJ2-7,TGTGCCAGCAATCCGACAGCGCTCGGCGAGCAGTACTTC,CASNPTALGEQYF
-,few,TRBV5-1,TRBJ1-1,TGCGCCAGCAGCTTGGACGGTACGGACACTGAAGCTTTCTTT,CASSLDGTDTEAFF